This T cell receptor beta chain was found in a study of technical replicates of blood from a handful of donors. TCRdb keeps only in-frame clones here, not all; method: immunoSEQ multiplex PCR. The sample holds 85,000 to 100,000 clones, approximately 95% seen once. Germline V gene lookup returns CDR1 SGHTS and CDR2 YDEGEE. This CDR3 contains 14 residues. The V and J ends lost 4 bases and 0 bases, in that order; junction bases with no gene match: 3. This sequence originates from a human donor in good health. The chain has TRBV5-8 and TRBJ2-7, with 8 bases aligning to TRBD1. Sequencing used T cells isolated from PBMCs. CDR3 in amino acids: CASSRTGSSYEQYF. In DNA, the CDR3 is TGTGCCAGCAGCCGGACAGGGAGCTCCTACGAGCAGTACTTC.